These 27 T cell receptor beta chains were all obtained from the same sample, sequenced in a study of immune cell composition in non-small cell lung cancer (dated by TCRdb to about 2017). Libraries were prepared through the immunoSEQ multiplex PCR assay. TCRdb retrieved this table from immuneACCESS and kept in-frame rearrangements only. Not all clones are present; in checked studies, unresolved V genes account for under half, and no reason is known for the remainder. This sample comprises 15,000 or so clones, roughly 69% of them detected only once. The ten most abundant clones make up about 7.5% of the sample. The sample comprised lung tumor tissue. These receptors were obtained from a human donor with non-small cell lung cancer.

In this sample, this clone turned up a few times. The gene calls are TRBV18 and TRBJ1-6; TRBD1 might be the D (5 bases). Trimming took off 4 bases at V and 7 bases at J, with 11 bases between the two ends. The CDR3 contains 14 residues. From germline, CDR1 is KGHSH and CDR2 LQKENI. CDR3 bases: TGTGCCAGCTCACTCTGGGGGAGGAATTCACCCCTCCACTTT. This sequence encodes CASSLWGRNSPLHF.

This clone was recorded a few times. V is TRBV18 and J is TRBJ2-1, with 8 bases matching TRBD2. Germline trimming cut 1 base from V and 2 bases from J; bases unmatched to any gene: 4. The V gene's germline CDR1 is KGHSH and CDR2 LQKENI. The CDR3 loop spans 16 amino acids. CDR3: CASSPRGGGTYNEQFF. CDR3 DNA sequence: TGTGCCAGCTCACCACGGGGCGGGGGGACCTACAATGAGCAGTTCTTC.

This clone was detected once. V gene TRBV5-1 combines with J gene TRBJ1-1, with D possibly TRBD1 on 6 matching bases. From germline, CDR1 is SGHRS and CDR2 YFSETQ. V dropped 5 bases and J dropped 1 base, with 30 bases sitting between them. The CDR3 has 20 residues. CDR3 DNA sequence: TGCGCCAGCAGGATCGGGTATCGGGGGGCCAGCCGTTCCCAGAACACTGAAGCTTTCTTT. Its protein product is CASRIGYRGASRSQNTEAFF.

The rearrangement uses TRBV7-9 and TRBJ1-2; 9 nucleotides line up with TRBD1. J gave up 4 bases and V 5 bases, and 11 bases lay outside the gene matches. CDR3 length: 16 amino acids. CDR1 is SEHNR and CDR2 is FQNEAQ in the germline V gene (reference sequence). The DNA of the CDR3 is TGTGCCAGCAGCCTGGGACAGGGCCAAATAGTCTATGGCTACACCTTC. Translated: CASSLGQGQIVYGYTF.

V gene TRBV27 combines with J gene TRBJ1-1, with 7 positions matching TRBD1. The trim removed 7 bases at V and 10 bases at J, leaving 18 bases unmatched. The CDR3 is 15 residues long. Germline V gene sequence: CDR1 MNHEY, CDR2 SMNVEV (reference sequence). The CDR3 sequence: CASTPFATGALGAFF. CDR3 DNA sequence: TGTGCCAGCACTCCCTTCGCTACAGGGGCCCTGGGAGCTTTCTTT.

The rearrangement uses TRBV6-6 and TRBJ2-1, with a tentative D call TRBD2 (6 bases). Germline V lookup: CDR1 MNHNY, CDR2 SVGAGI (reference sequence). CDR3 length: 12 amino acids. V dropped 6 bases and J dropped 7 bases, with 10 bases sitting between them. CDR3 DNA sequence: TGTGCCAGCAGGACTAGTAGAAATGAGCAGTTCTTC. This encodes CASRTSRNEQFF.

This clone was recorded a few times. The chain carries TRBV2 and TRBJ1-5, with D maybe TRBD1 (5 bases). V lost 4 bases and J lost 7, with 11 bases in between. The CDR3 is 13 residues long. Per the germline V gene, CDR1 is SNHLY and CDR2 is FYNNEI. This CDR3 reads CASSAQGRQPQHF. The CDR3 DNA reads TGTGCCAGCAGTGCTCAGGGTCGACAGCCCCAGCATTTT.

The chain uses TRBV18 and TRBJ1-2; TRBD1 might be the D (5 bases). Trimming took 2 bases from V and 7 from J, leaving 17 bases between them. The CDR3 totals 15 residues. Germline loops: CDR1 KGHSH, CDR2 LQKENI. CDR3 nucleotides: TGTGCCAGCTCACCAGATCGAGGACAAGGGGCTGGCTACACCTTC. Protein: CASSPDRGQGAGYTF.

The chain joins TRBV18 to TRBJ2-3; possibly TRBD2 for D (5 bases). This CDR3 is built from 13 residues. V was trimmed by 4 bases and J by 4 bases, leaving 9 bases between them. CDR1 KGHSH and CDR2 LQKENI come from the germline V gene. CDR3 DNA: TGTGCCAGCTCACTGTCCGGGGCAGATACGCAGTATTTT. It translates to CASSLSGADTQYF.

This clone appeared a single time. The V gene is TRBV9, the J gene TRBJ2-1, with D possibly being TRBD2 (6 bases). Germline assignment: CDR1 SGDLS and CDR2 YYNGEE. With 1 base removed from V and 8 bases from J, the gap between germline ends came to 19 bases. The CDR3 consists of 16 residues. CDR3 DNA: TGTGCCAGCAGCGTAAGTCGAGCCTTAACGGGGGATGAGCAGTTCTTC. This gives the protein CASSVSRALTGDEQFF. The variable domain in full, completed from reference TRBV9 and TRBJ2-1, reads DSGVTQTPKHLITATGQRVTLRCSPRSGDLSVYWYQQSLDQGLQFLIQYYNGEERAKGNILERFSAQQFPDLHSELNLSSLELGDSALYFCASSVSRALTGDEQFFGPGTRLTVL.

CDR3 in amino acids: CASTVRRGRYNQPQHF. The CDR3 nucleotides are TGTGCCAGCACTGTAAGAAGGGGCAGGTACAATCAGCCCCAGCATTTT. This chain joins TRBV6-6 and TRBJ1-5; possible D gene TRBD1, 5 bases. CDR1 and CDR2 (germline): MNHNY, SVGAGI (reference sequence). Trimming cost V 7 bases and J 3 bases, with 19 bases left between them. The CDR3 contains 16 residues.

This chain joins TRBV5-1 and TRBJ1-4; D possibly corresponds to TRBD1 (5 bases). The V gene's germline CDR1 is SGHRS and CDR2 YFSETQ. Trimming removed 4 bases from V and 0 bases from J, with 13 bases in between. The length of the CDR3 is 16 residues. CDR3 protein: CASSGAYAATNEKLFF. The CDR3 coding sequence is TGCGCCAGCAGCGGGGCCTACGCGGCAACTAATGAAAAACTGTTTTTT.

CDR3 amino acids: CASSYSDRGKKYF. CDR3 in DNA: TGTGCCAGCAGTTACTCGGACAGGGGAAAGAAGTACTTC. The chain combines TRBV6-5 with TRBJ2-7; 9 bases line up with TRBD1. V trimming: 0 bases; J trimming: 11 bases; junction bases outside the gene matches: 5. Germline lookup yields CDR1 MNHEY and CDR2 SVGAGI. The CDR3 totals 13 residues.

V usage is TRBV5-5 and J usage is TRBJ1-5, with 11 bases lining up with TRBD1. This CDR3 comprises 15 residues. Germline values: CDR1 SGHKS, CDR2 YYEKEE (reference sequence). V dropped 4 bases and J dropped 3; count of bases not matched to a gene: 3. The CDR3 region is CASSTGQGANQPQHF. For the CDR3, the DNA is TGTGCCAGCAGCACCGGACAGGGGGCCAATCAGCCCCAGCATTTT.

The rearrangement joins TRBV29-1 to TRBJ2-2; maybe TRBD1 (6 bases). Germline-derived CDR1 and CDR2 are SQVTM and ANQGSEA. Trimming shortened V by 6 bases and J by 0 bases, and 14 bases separated the two germline ends. This CDR3 is 15 amino acids long. The CDR3 protein is CSVGRGSSNTGELFF. CDR3 sequence (DNA): TGCAGCGTCGGAAGGGGGAGCTCGAACACCGGGGAGCTGTTTTTT.

The chain recombines TRBV2 with TRBJ2-2, with a tentative D call TRBD2 (6 bases). This CDR3 has 14 residues. The germline V and J ends were trimmed by 6 bases and 5 bases, with 13 bases remaining between them. CDR1 SNHLY and CDR2 FYNNEI come from the germline V gene. CDR3 loop: CASRAGFGTGELFF. The DNA of the CDR3 is TGTGCCAGCAGGGCGGGGTTTGGTACCGGGGAGCTGTTTTTT.

The chain has TRBV11-2 and TRBJ1-2; no definite D call. Per germline, CDR1 SGHAT and CDR2 FQNNGV. The CDR3 covers 14 residues. Trimming shortened V by 0 bases and J by 6 bases, and 11 bases separated the two germline ends. The CDR3 bases are TGTGCCAGCAGCTTAGATATGTCGGGGAATGGCTACACCTTC. This codes for CASSLDMSGNGYTF.

The CDR3 sequence is CASRDSGGNEQYF. The CDR3 DNA reads as TGTGCCAGCAGGGATAGCGGGGGGAACGAGCAGTACTTC. The gene calls are TRBV7-9 and TRBJ2-7, with 10 bases identical to TRBD2. The length of the CDR3 is 13 residues. V lost 6 bases and J lost 5; bases outside the gene matches: 4. From germline, CDR1 is SEHNR and CDR2 FQNEAQ (reference sequence).

The V gene is TRBV5-4, the J gene TRBJ1-1; D gene uncertain. The CDR3 contains 19 residues. Trimming stripped 1 base from V and 4 bases from J, with 26 bases between. Germline V gene sequence: CDR1 SGHNT, CDR2 YYREEE (reference sequence). CDR3 in amino acids: CASSLRVFVVSPFSTEAFF. As DNA, the CDR3 is TGTGCCAGCAGCTTGCGTGTATTTGTAGTTTCCCCTTTTAGCACTGAAGCTTTCTTT.

This clone was counted once. V gene TRBV29-1 combines with J gene TRBJ2-7; D perhaps matches TRBD1 (6 bases). CDR1 is SQVTM and CDR2 is ANQGSEA in the germline V gene. The length of the CDR3 is 14 residues. V lost 5 bases to trimming and J lost 10 bases, with 24 bases between them. The CDR3 coding sequence is TGCAGCGTTAGCCACAACCGAGCAGGGGCCGTCCAGTACTTC. It encodes CSVSHNRAGAVQYF.

V usage is TRBV6-8 and J usage is TRBJ1-2; perhaps TRBD1 as D (6 bases). With 0 bases removed from V and 2 bases from J, the gap between germline ends came to 13 bases. The CDR3 covers 16 residues. The germline CDR1 and CDR2 sequences are MNHGY and SAAAGT. CDR3 DNA sequence: TGTGCCAGCAGTTACTCGTTGCCCGGACAGAACTATGGCTACACCTTC. It specifies CASSYSLPGQNYGYTF.

The chain uses TRBV7-2 and TRBJ1-3; D is perhaps TRBD1 (6 bases). V lost 8 bases to trimming and J lost 2 bases, with 13 bases between them. CDR3 length: 14 residues. Germline V lookup: CDR1 SGHTA, CDR2 FQGNSA. The CDR3 spells CASGGRGAGNTIYF. The CDR3 DNA reads as TGTGCCAGCGGGGGGAGGGGGGCTGGAAACACCATATATTTT.

This chain links TRBV5-1 with TRBJ1-2; 11 bases match TRBD1. J gave up 6 bases and V 4 bases, and 5 bases lay outside the gene matches. Per germline, CDR1 SGHRS and CDR2 YFSETQ. The CDR3 runs to 14 residues. CDR3 in amino acids: CASSKDRGQHGYTF. The CDR3 nucleotides read TGCGCCAGCAGCAAGGACAGGGGGCAGCATGGCTACACCTTC.

This CDR3 reads CASSYGEAGYEQYF. CDR3 bases: TGTGCCAGCAGCTATGGAGAGGCGGGATACGAGCAGTACTTC. This rearrangement joins TRBV5-4 to TRBJ2-7; a weak D match, TRBD2 (6 bases). The germline gives CDR1 SGHNT, CDR2 YYREEE (reference sequence). V dropped 3 bases and J dropped 4 bases, with 14 bases sitting between them. The CDR3 is 14 residues long.

The V and J genes are TRBV6-6 and TRBJ2-7, with D hard to call. The germline V and J ends were trimmed by 6 bases and 7 bases, with 22 bases remaining between them. Germline assignment: CDR1 MNHNY and CDR2 SVGAGI (reference sequence). The CDR3 consists of 15 residues. CDR3: CASRVGVIPGSEQYF. The CDR3 nucleotides are TGTGCCAGCAGGGTCGGTGTAATACCCGGTTCGGAGCAGTACTTC.

V usage is TRBV11-2 and J usage is TRBJ1-6, with 10 bases lining up with TRBD1. V shed 3 bases, J shed 7 bases, and the junction held 0 bases outside the gene matches. This CDR3 is 14 amino acids long. Per the germline V gene, CDR1 is SGHAT and CDR2 is FQNNGV. In nucleotides, the CDR3 is TGTGCCAGCAGCTTGGGACAGGGGAATTCACCCCTCCACTTT. Translating gives CASSLGQGNSPLHF.

The chain employs TRBV5-1 and TRBJ2-5; 7 nucleotides align to TRBD1. Germline V gene lookup returns CDR1 SGHRS and CDR2 YFSETQ. With V trimmed by 7 bases and J by 1 base, 10 bases remained unmatched. The CDR3 has 15 amino acids. The CDR3 DNA sequence: TGCGCCAGCGGCGACGACAGGGTCGGCCAAGAGACCCAGTACTTC. As protein: CASGDDRVGQETQYF.